This T cell receptor (beta chain) was sequenced for a study of PD-1 blockade in classical Hodgkin lymphoma. Using immunoSEQ multiplex PCR, the repertoire was profiled, and TCRdb retains in-frame clones only, with some absent. The sample consists of approximately 60,000 clones, approximately 89% of them appearing once. The CDR3 is 15 amino acids. Trimming took off 2 bases at V and 7 bases at J, with 14 bases between the two ends. CDR1 and CDR2 from the germline V gene are SNHLY and FYNNEI. Each patient experienced a relapse that followed autologous stem cell transplantation, and brentuximab vedotin exposure varied. Best overall response was complete response, partial response or progressive disease in these relapsed/refractory classical Hodgkin lymphoma patients.

The sample was peripheral blood mononuclear cells (PBMCs), taken at baseline. The sequence derives from a human donor with classical Hodgkin lymphoma. The genes are TRBV2 and TRBJ2-2; no firm D call. In nucleotides, the CDR3 is TGTGCCAGCAGTGAAACAAGGTCAACAATCGGGGAGCTGTTTTTT. Protein: CASSETRSTIGELFF.